One T cell receptor beta chain is described in this entry. This sample was included in a study of T cells after yellow fever vaccination. CDR3 length: 12 residues. With 6 bases removed from V and 4 bases from J, the gap between germline ends came to 8 bases. Germline V CDR1 and CDR2: MNHEY, SVGAGI. TCRdb recomputed calls from the 5' RACE reads with MiXCR, one row per CDR3 protein. The repertoire holds about 240,000 distinct CDR3 sequences, with about 7% as singletons. The receptor's source is a man under 40 who received the YFV17D yellow fever vaccine. The source was CD4+ T cells sorted from PBMCs, collected 15 days after the yellow fever booster vaccination. The V call is TRBV6-5, the J call TRBJ2-3, with D possibly being TRBD2 (6 bases). The CDR3 region is CASRRESDTQYF. The DNA of the CDR3 is TGTGCCAGCAGACGGGAGTCAGATACGCAGTATTTT.